The rows below give T cell receptor beta chains drawn from one sample of a study of T-cell memory formation after mild COVID-19. TCRdb fed the 5' RACE reads into MiXCR, producing one record per CDR3 protein. This table holds around 300,000 distinct CDR3 sequences, roughly 13% found once. The sequenced sample was PBMCs or a T cell subset sorted from them (not recorded which). The receptors shown here come from a man aged 18 to 30 who had mild COVID-19 (a few samples of this study predate the infection). Cell type and time point are not known. Each CDR3 is given with its conserved first and last residue. The D gene is left open where the match is weak. For some rows the clone size is stated as once, few or many, or as a class when expanded; others skip it.

>.|.|TRBJ2-1|TRBV6-6
CASSYPSRAGNEQFF
TGTGCCAGCAGTTACCCCAGCAGGGCCGGGAATGAGCAGTTCTTC
>.|few|TRBJ2-7|TRBV6-2/TRBV6-3
CASSYDSGTLSYEQYF
TGTGCCAGCAGTTACGATTCCGGGACCTTAAGCTACGAGCAGTACTTC
>TRBD1|.|TRBJ1-5|TRBV9
CASSPTGANQPQHF
TGTGCCAGCAGCCCAACAGGGGCCAATCAGCCCCAGCATTTT
>.|few|TRBJ2-3|TRBV10-3
CAITGDTDTQYF
TGTGCCATCACGGGAGACACAGATACGCAGTATTTT
>TRBD1|few|TRBJ2-1|TRBV29-1
CSVLPGQGFAYNEQFF
TGCAGCGTTCTGCCGGGACAGGGGTTCGCCTACAATGAGCAGTTCTTC
>.|.|TRBJ1-4|TRBV5-5
CASSHNEKLFF
TGTGCCAGCAGCCACAATGAAAAACTGTTTTTT
>TRBD2|few|TRBJ2-3|TRBV4-3
CASSQGLAGAADTQYF
TGCGCCAGCAGCCAAGGTCTAGCGGGGGCCGCAGATACGCAGTATTTT
>TRBD1|few|TRBJ2-3|TRBV29-1
CSARPGTGGTDTQYF
TGCAGCGCGAGGCCCGGGACAGGGGGCACAGATACGCAGTATTTT
>.|few|TRBJ2-5|TRBV3-1
CASSRRQTGETQYF
TGTGCCAGCAGTCGTCGACAGACCGGGGAGACCCAGTACTTC
>TRBD2|few|TRBJ2-7|TRBV5-4
CASSFSGGGPYEQYF
TGTGCCAGCAGCTTTTCCGGGGGGGGCCCATACGAGCAGTACTTC
>.|.|TRBJ2-7|TRBV4-3
CASSQGRAGPLEQYF
TGCGCCAGCAGCCAAGGTAGGGCCGGGCCCCTCGAGCAGTACTTC
>.|.|TRBJ2-3|TRBV11-2
CASSPGPSTDTQYF
TGTGCCAGCAGCCCTGGTCCAAGCACAGATACGCAGTATTTT
>.|.|TRBJ2-1|TRBV28
CASSFWGNEQFF
TGTGCCAGCAGTTTCTGGGGGAATGAGCAGTTCTTC
>.|.|TRBJ2-3|TRBV29-1
CSVAPEPIDTDTQYF
TGCAGCGTTGCCCCGGAACCGATAGACACAGATACGCAGTATTTT
>.|few|TRBJ1-1|TRBV12-3/TRBV12-4
CASSFRFNTEAFF
TGTGCCAGCAGTTTCAGGTTCAACACTGAAGCTTTCTTT